The rows below give T cell receptor beta chains drawn from one sample of a study of blood T cell repertoires in COVID-19. The method was immunoSEQ multiplex PCR; TCRdb's version includes in-frame clones alone and lacks a portion of them. The table has approximately 110,000 clones, roughly 88% seen once. Specimen: peripheral blood. The receptor set was obtained from a woman aged 50 to 65 with active or convalescent COVID-19. CDR3s include the opening cysteine and the closing phenylalanine or tryptophan. A D gene is named only where the DNA matches it firmly. Size is omitted from some rows. Given values are once, few, many or a class for expanded clones.

clone_size: -
j_call: TRBJ2-1
v_call: TRBV3-1/TRBV3-2
d_call: TRBD2
cdr3_aa: CASSQGTSSYNEQFF
cdr3_nt: TGTGCCAGCAGCCAAGGGACTAGCTCCTACAATGAGCAGTTCTTC

clone_size: -
j_call: TRBJ2-3
v_call: TRBV5-1
d_call: TRBD2
cdr3_aa: CASSLGGRATDTQYF
cdr3_nt: TGCGCCAGCAGCTTGGGGGGGAGGGCCACAGATACGCAGTATTTT

clone_size: -
j_call: TRBJ2-5
v_call: TRBV9
d_call: TRBD1
cdr3_aa: CASSGNSGGTQYF
cdr3_nt: TGTGCCAGCAGCGGGAACTCAGGGGGGACCCAGTACTTC

clone_size: -
j_call: TRBJ2-5
v_call: TRBV20-1
d_call: -
cdr3_aa: CSALTLETQYF
cdr3_nt: TGCAGTGCTCTAACCTTGGAGACCCAGTACTTC

clone_size: -
j_call: TRBJ1-4
v_call: TRBV3-1/TRBV3-2
d_call: -
cdr3_aa: CASTGGPGNEKLFF
cdr3_nt: TGTGCCAGCACCGGGGGGCCCGGTAATGAAAAACTGTTTTTT

clone_size: -
j_call: TRBJ2-3
v_call: TRBV18
d_call: -
cdr3_aa: CASSPPPGTDTQYF
cdr3_nt: TGTGCCAGCTCCCCTCCCCCCGGCACAGATACGCAGTATTTT

clone_size: -
j_call: TRBJ1-5
v_call: TRBV6-2/TRBV6-3
d_call: -
cdr3_aa: CASSFEGLSNQPQHF
cdr3_nt: TGTGCCAGCAGTTTCGAGGGTCTTAGCAATCAGCCCCAGCATTTT

clone_size: -
j_call: TRBJ2-1
v_call: TRBV4-3
d_call: -
cdr3_aa: CASSLADSSYNEQFF
cdr3_nt: TGCGCCAGCAGCCTAGCCGATAGCTCCTACAATGAGCAGTTCTTC

clone_size: -
j_call: TRBJ2-1
v_call: TRBV2
d_call: TRBD1
cdr3_aa: CASSGTGVHEQFF
cdr3_nt: TGTGCCAGCAGTGGGACAGGGGTTCATGAGCAGTTCTTC

clone_size: -
j_call: TRBJ2-5
v_call: TRBV5-1
d_call: TRBD1
cdr3_aa: CASSLATGAETQYF
cdr3_nt: TGCGCCAGCAGCTTGGCAACAGGGGCAGAGACCCAGTACTTC

clone_size: once
j_call: TRBJ1-5
v_call: TRBV19
d_call: TRBD1
cdr3_aa: CASSTGTGNQPQHF
cdr3_nt: TGTGCCAGTAGCACCGGGACAGGAAATCAGCCCCAGCATTTT

clone_size: few
j_call: TRBJ1-1
v_call: TRBV6-2/TRBV6-3
d_call: -
cdr3_aa: CASSYGAWNTEAFF
cdr3_nt: TGTGCCAGCAGTTATGGGGCCTGGAACACTGAAGCTTTCTTT

clone_size: -
j_call: TRBJ1-4
v_call: TRBV7-2
d_call: -
cdr3_aa: CASSLPQNEKLFF
cdr3_nt: TGTGCCAGCAGCTTACCGCAGAATGAAAAACTGTTTTTT

clone_size: -
j_call: TRBJ1-1
v_call: TRBV19
d_call: -
cdr3_aa: CASANQGREAFF
cdr3_nt: TGTGCCAGTGCTAACCAGGGCCGTGAAGCTTTCTTT

clone_size: -
j_call: TRBJ2-1
v_call: TRBV19
d_call: -
cdr3_aa: CASINPLALGEQFF
cdr3_nt: TGTGCCAGTATAAACCCCTTAGCCTTGGGTGAGCAGTTCTTC

clone_size: -
j_call: TRBJ2-7
v_call: TRBV5-5
d_call: -
cdr3_aa: CASTFAAGAIYEQYF
cdr3_nt: TGTGCCAGCACCTTCGCGGCGGGCGCCATCTACGAGCAGTACTTC

clone_size: few
j_call: TRBJ2-1
v_call: TRBV7-9
d_call: -
cdr3_aa: CASSLWRGREQFF
cdr3_nt: TGTGCCAGCAGCTTATGGAGAGGGCGTGAGCAGTTCTTC

clone_size: -
j_call: TRBJ2-3
v_call: TRBV5-1
d_call: TRBD1
cdr3_aa: CASSLGGQGPTDTQYF
cdr3_nt: TGCGCCAGCAGCTTGGGGGGACAGGGCCCCACAGATACGCAGTATTTT

clone_size: -
j_call: TRBJ2-1
v_call: TRBV9
d_call: TRBD1
cdr3_aa: CASSGTGGGNEQFF
cdr3_nt: TGTGCCAGCAGCGGGACAGGGGGTGGCAATGAGCAGTTCTTC

clone_size: -
j_call: TRBJ2-1
v_call: TRBV6-5
d_call: -
cdr3_aa: CASSTWSEVYNEQFF
cdr3_nt: TGTGCCAGCAGTACCTGGAGTGAGGTGTACAATGAGCAGTTCTTC

clone_size: -
j_call: TRBJ2-7
v_call: TRBV19
d_call: TRBD1
cdr3_aa: CASSAQGGAYEQYF
cdr3_nt: TGTGCCAGTAGTGCACAGGGGGGAGCTTACGAGCAGTACTTC

clone_size: -
j_call: TRBJ2-5
v_call: TRBV5-6
d_call: TRBD2
cdr3_aa: CASSLGQRGDETQYF
cdr3_nt: TGTGCCAGCAGCTTGGGTCAGCGGGGGGACGAGACCCAGTACTTC

clone_size: -
j_call: TRBJ1-4
v_call: TRBV11-2
d_call: TRBD1
cdr3_aa: CASSLGQGPATNEKLFF
cdr3_nt: TGTGCCAGCAGCCTTGGACAGGGGCCTGCAACTAATGAAAAACTGTTTTTT

clone_size: -
j_call: TRBJ2-3
v_call: TRBV3-1/TRBV3-2
d_call: -
cdr3_aa: CASSPWGGRDTDTQYF
cdr3_nt: TGTGCCAGCAGCCCCTGGGGGGGGCGGGACACAGATACGCAGTATTTT

clone_size: once
j_call: TRBJ1-6
v_call: TRBV3-1/TRBV3-2
d_call: TRBD1
cdr3_aa: CASSQGTGGGSLHF
cdr3_nt: TGTGCCAGCAGCCAAGGGACAGGGGGTGGGAGCCTCCACTTT

clone_size: -
j_call: TRBJ2-1
v_call: TRBV30
d_call: -
cdr3_aa: CAWSVGLDNEQFF
cdr3_nt: TGTGCCTGGAGTGTAGGACTGGACAATGAGCAGTTCTTC

clone_size: -
j_call: TRBJ2-5
v_call: TRBV3-1/TRBV3-2
d_call: TRBD2
cdr3_aa: CASSPGLVAETQYF
cdr3_nt: TGTGCCAGCAGCCCGGGACTAGTGGCTGAGACCCAGTACTTC

clone_size: -
j_call: TRBJ2-3
v_call: TRBV5-1
d_call: TRBD1
cdr3_aa: CASSWGQGGDTQYF
cdr3_nt: TGCGCCAGCAGCTGGGGACAGGGAGGAGATACGCAGTATTTT

clone_size: -
j_call: TRBJ2-1
v_call: TRBV5-1
d_call: TRBD2
cdr3_aa: CASSPGLAPYNEQFF
cdr3_nt: TGCGCCAGCAGCCCGGGACTAGCTCCCTACAATGAGCAGTTCTTC

clone_size: -
j_call: TRBJ2-1
v_call: TRBV9
d_call: TRBD2
cdr3_aa: CASSVRLAVTYNEQFF
cdr3_nt: TGTGCCAGCAGCGTACGACTAGCGGTCACCTACAATGAGCAGTTCTTC

clone_size: -
j_call: TRBJ2-7
v_call: TRBV6-6
d_call: TRBD1
cdr3_aa: CASSAGTGVSYEQYF
cdr3_nt: TGTGCCAGCAGCGCCGGGACAGGGGTTTCCTACGAGCAGTACTTC

clone_size: -
j_call: TRBJ1-5
v_call: TRBV5-6
d_call: -
cdr3_aa: CASSLSGNQPQHF
cdr3_nt: TGTGCCAGCAGCTTGTCAGGAAATCAGCCCCAGCATTTT

clone_size: -
j_call: TRBJ1-2
v_call: TRBV24-1
d_call: -
cdr3_aa: CATSDPLTGTYGYTF
cdr3_nt: TGTGCCACCAGTGATCCTCTAACAGGGACCTATGGCTACACCTTC

clone_size: once
j_call: TRBJ2-1
v_call: TRBV12-3/TRBV12-4
d_call: TRBD1
cdr3_aa: CASSRGTGMKQFF
cdr3_nt: TGTGCCAGCAGTCGGGGGACAGGCATGAAGCAGTTCTTC

clone_size: -
j_call: TRBJ1-1
v_call: TRBV14
d_call: TRBD1
cdr3_aa: CASSLKQGITEAFF
cdr3_nt: TGTGCCAGCAGCCTCAAACAGGGGATCACTGAAGCTTTCTTT

clone_size: -
j_call: TRBJ1-1
v_call: TRBV3-1/TRBV3-2
d_call: -
cdr3_aa: CASTDWGGGTEAFF
cdr3_nt: TGTGCCAGCACTGATTGGGGGGGAGGCACTGAAGCTTTCTTT

clone_size: -
j_call: TRBJ2-5
v_call: TRBV6-2/TRBV6-3
d_call: TRBD2
cdr3_aa: CASSPLLAAKETQYF
cdr3_nt: TGTGCCAGCAGCCCACTACTAGCGGCCAAAGAGACCCAGTACTTC

clone_size: -
j_call: TRBJ1-2
v_call: TRBV6-5
d_call: TRBD1
cdr3_aa: CASYPSGQTFGGYTF
cdr3_nt: TGTGCCAGCTACCCCTCGGGACAGACTTTCGGGGGCTACACCTTC

clone_size: -
j_call: TRBJ2-1
v_call: TRBV20-1
d_call: TRBD2
cdr3_aa: CSASGLAGTYNEQFF
cdr3_nt: TGCAGTGCTAGTGGGCTAGCGGGGACCTACAATGAGCAGTTCTTC

clone_size: -
j_call: TRBJ2-1
v_call: TRBV4-2
d_call: -
cdr3_aa: CASSQESWGLDEQFF
cdr3_nt: TGTGCCAGCAGCCAAGAAAGCTGGGGGCTCGATGAGCAGTTCTTC

clone_size: -
j_call: TRBJ1-2
v_call: TRBV12-5
d_call: -
cdr3_aa: CASGPYTGTWYGYTF
cdr3_nt: TGTGCTAGTGGTCCATACACAGGGACGTGGTATGGCTACACCTTC

clone_size: -
j_call: TRBJ1-2
v_call: TRBV19
d_call: TRBD1
cdr3_aa: CASSIDRGLDGYTF
cdr3_nt: TGTGCCAGTAGTATAGACAGGGGGCTCGATGGCTACACCTTC

clone_size: -
j_call: TRBJ1-1
v_call: TRBV29-1
d_call: -
cdr3_aa: CSVEGGVNTEAFF
cdr3_nt: TGCAGCGTTGAAGGAGGAGTGAACACTGAAGCTTTCTTT

clone_size: -
j_call: TRBJ1-2
v_call: TRBV2
d_call: -
cdr3_aa: CASSTENYGYTF
cdr3_nt: TGTGCCAGCAGTACAGAGAACTATGGCTACACCTTC

clone_size: -
j_call: TRBJ1-5
v_call: TRBV2
d_call: -
cdr3_aa: CASLPDRNQPQHF
cdr3_nt: TGTGCCAGCCTTCCCGACAGAAATCAGCCCCAGCATTTT

clone_size: -
j_call: TRBJ1-2
v_call: TRBV7-9
d_call: TRBD1
cdr3_aa: CASSLGFGTGSFGYTF
cdr3_nt: TGTGCCAGCAGCTTAGGTTTCGGGACAGGGTCTTTTGGCTACACCTTC

clone_size: -
j_call: TRBJ1-2
v_call: TRBV11-3
d_call: TRBD1
cdr3_aa: CASSRTGVYGYTF
cdr3_nt: TGTGCCAGCAGCCGGACAGGGGTTTATGGCTACACCTTC

clone_size: -
j_call: TRBJ2-2
v_call: TRBV29-1
d_call: TRBD1
cdr3_aa: CSGEQGPGELFF
cdr3_nt: TGCAGCGGAGAACAGGGGCCCGGGGAGCTGTTTTTT

clone_size: -
j_call: TRBJ2-1
v_call: TRBV2
d_call: -
cdr3_aa: CASKVQSRDNEQFF
cdr3_nt: TGTGCCAGCAAGGTTCAAAGCCGGGACAATGAGCAGTTCTTC

clone_size: -
j_call: TRBJ1-6
v_call: TRBV27
d_call: -
cdr3_aa: CASSERQSSPLHF
cdr3_nt: TGTGCCAGCAGTGAGCGACAGAGTTCACCCCTCCACTTT

clone_size: -
j_call: TRBJ2-1
v_call: TRBV30
d_call: -
cdr3_aa: CAWGGVGREPYNEQFF
cdr3_nt: TGTGCCTGGGGGGGCGTCGGGCGGGAGCCCTACAATGAGCAGTTCTTC

clone_size: -
j_call: TRBJ2-7
v_call: TRBV9
d_call: TRBD1
cdr3_aa: CASSVVGTGEQYF
cdr3_nt: TGTGCCAGCAGCGTAGTGGGGACAGGCGAGCAGTACTTC

clone_size: -
j_call: TRBJ2-1
v_call: TRBV6-5
d_call: TRBD2
cdr3_aa: CASSHRTSGLNEQFF
cdr3_nt: TGTGCCAGCAGCCATCGGACTAGCGGGCTTAATGAGCAGTTCTTC